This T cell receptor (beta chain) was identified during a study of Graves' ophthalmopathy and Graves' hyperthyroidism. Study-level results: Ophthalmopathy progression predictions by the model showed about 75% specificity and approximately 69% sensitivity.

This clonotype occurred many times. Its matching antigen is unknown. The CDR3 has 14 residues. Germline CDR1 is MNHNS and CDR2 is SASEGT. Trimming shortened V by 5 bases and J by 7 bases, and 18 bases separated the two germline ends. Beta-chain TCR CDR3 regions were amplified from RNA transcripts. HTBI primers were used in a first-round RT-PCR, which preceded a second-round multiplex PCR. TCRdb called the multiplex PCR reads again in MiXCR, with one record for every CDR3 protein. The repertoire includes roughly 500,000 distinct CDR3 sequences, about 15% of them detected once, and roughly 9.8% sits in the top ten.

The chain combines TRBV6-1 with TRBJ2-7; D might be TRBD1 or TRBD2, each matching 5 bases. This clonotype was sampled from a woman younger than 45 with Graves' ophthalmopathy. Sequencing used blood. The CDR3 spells CASSRDPISWEQYF. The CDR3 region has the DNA TGTGCCAGCAGTCGGGACCCGATTTCTTGGGAGCAGTACTTC.